The 10 T cell receptor beta chains below come from one sample, sequenced in a study of shared clonotypes between healthy human individuals. TCRdb keeps only in-frame clones here, not all; method: immunoSEQ multiplex PCR. The data show around 720,000 clones, roughly 73% seen once. Sequencing input: memory CD4+ T cells sorted from blood. The sample's subset: CD45RA-negative fraction. The receptor source for this set is a woman in her 30s in good health.

The rearrangement links TRBV5-1 to TRBJ1-5, with D possibly TRBD1 on 5 matching bases. Looked up from germline, CDR1 is SGHRS and CDR2 is YFSETQ. V was shortened by 4 bases and J by 5 bases, with 19 bases between the two germline ends. The CDR3 spans 16 residues. The CDR3 region is CASSRTTAGVDQPQHF. The CDR3, as DNA: TGCGCCAGCAGCAGAACGACCGCGGGGGTGGATCAGCCCCAGCATTTT.

This clone showed up many times. Other nucleotide sequences from this sample produce the same CDR3. The chain has TRBV28 and TRBJ2-7; D possibly corresponds to TRBD1 (5 bases). This CDR3 has 12 amino acids. V lost 3 bases to trimming and J lost 6 bases, with 9 bases between them. CDR1 is MDHEN, CDR2 SYDVKM, per germline. In DNA form, the CDR3 reads TGTGCCAGCAGTTTGCCAGGGTTCGAGCAGTACTTC. It yields the protein CASSLPGFEQYF.

The chain is built from TRBV27 and TRBJ2-1, with 13 bases that match TRBD2. Germline CDR1 and CDR2: MNHEY and SMNVEV (reference sequence). The trim removed 6 bases at V and 9 bases at J, leaving 11 bases unmatched. The CDR3 sequence is 16 residues long. The CDR3 protein is CASSPGLAGVRSEQFF. CDR3 coding DNA: TGTGCCAGCAGCCCCGGACTAGCGGGAGTACGTAGTGAGCAGTTCTTC.

The gene calls are TRBV5-6 and TRBJ2-5; 9 positions agree with TRBD2. From germline, CDR1 is SGHDT and CDR2 YYEEEE. The V gene end was trimmed by 2 bases and the J gene end by 1 base; junction bases not matched to a gene: 6. The CDR3 spans 16 residues. For the CDR3, the DNA is TGTGCCAGCAGCTTATGGGCTAGCGGGGTCCAAGAGACCCAGTACTTC. This sequence encodes CASSLWASGVQETQYF.

V is TRBV7-2 and J is TRBJ1-2; tentative D call: TRBD1 (6 bases). This CDR3 is 13 amino acids long. Per germline, CDR1 SGHTA and CDR2 FQGNSA. The V and J ends lost 6 bases and 3 bases respectively, with 11 bases between them. CDR3 region: CASSRGTDYGYTF. The CDR3 DNA follows: TGTGCCAGCAGTAGGGGGACGGACTATGGCTACACCTTC.

The J gene is TRBJ1-1, the V gene TRBV28; possible D gene TRBD1, 5 bases. V was clipped by 4 bases and J by 1 base, with 16 bases between them. This CDR3 spans 16 amino acids. Germline V gene lookup returns CDR1 MDHEN and CDR2 SYDVKM. The CDR3 spells CASSSAPGLWNTEAFF. The CDR3 region has the DNA TGTGCCAGCAGTTCCGCTCCGGGACTGTGGAACACTGAAGCTTTCTTT. The full variable domain, with the rest looked up from reference TRBV28 and TRBJ1-1, is DVKVTQSSRYLVKRTGEKVFLECVQDMDHENMFWYRQDPGLGLRLIYFSYDVKMKEKGDIPEGYSVSREKKERFSLILESASTNQTSMYLCASSSAPGLWNTEAFFGQGTRLTVV.

The rearrangement uses TRBV20-1 and TRBJ1-2; D possibly corresponds to TRBD1 (5 bases). From germline, CDR1 is DFQATT and CDR2 SNEGSKA (reference sequence). Trimming took off 6 bases at V and 4 bases at J, with 9 bases between the two ends. The CDR3 has 11 residues. CDR3 in amino acids: CSARDAYGYTF. The CDR3, as DNA: TGCAGTGCGAGGGACGCCTATGGCTACACCTTC.

This clone was detected once. The V and J genes are TRBV29-1 and TRBJ2-7; D perhaps matches TRBD1 (6 bases). Trimming left V 7 bases short and J 5 bases short, with 18 bases between. The CDR3 is 13 residues long. Germline V gene lookup returns CDR1 SQVTM and CDR2 ANQGSEA. The CDR3 spells CSATGTNVHEQYF. The CDR3 DNA follows: TGCAGCGCCACCGGGACAAACGTCCACGAGCAGTACTTC.

The chain carries TRBV5-1 and TRBJ1-4, with D unresolved. CDR3 size: 14 residues. With 4 bases removed from V and 0 bases from J, the gap between germline ends came to 7 bases. Germline V lookup: CDR1 SGHRS, CDR2 YFSETQ. The CDR3, as DNA: TGCGCCAGCAGCGCCGGGCCAACTAATGAAAAACTGTTTTTT. Protein product: CASSAGPTNEKLFF.

The J gene is TRBJ1-5, the V gene TRBV6-1, with D perhaps TRBD1 (5 bases). The V end was cut by 7 bases, the J end by 3 bases, with 10 bases between. This CDR3 has 13 amino acids. The germline gives CDR1 MNHNS, CDR2 SASEGT. The CDR3: CASIEQANQPQHF. The CDR3 DNA sequence: TGTGCCAGCATCGAACAGGCCAATCAGCCCCAGCATTTT.